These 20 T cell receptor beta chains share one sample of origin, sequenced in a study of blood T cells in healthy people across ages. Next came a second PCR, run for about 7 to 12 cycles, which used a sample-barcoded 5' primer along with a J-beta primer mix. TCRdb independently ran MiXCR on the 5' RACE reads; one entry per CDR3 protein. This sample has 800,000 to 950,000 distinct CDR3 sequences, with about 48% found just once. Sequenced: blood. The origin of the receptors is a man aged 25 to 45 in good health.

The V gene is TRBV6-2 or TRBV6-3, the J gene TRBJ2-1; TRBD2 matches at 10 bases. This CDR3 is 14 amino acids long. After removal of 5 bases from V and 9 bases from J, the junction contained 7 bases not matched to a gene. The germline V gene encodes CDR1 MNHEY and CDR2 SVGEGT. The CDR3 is CASSPRTSGVEQFF. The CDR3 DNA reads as TGTGCCAGCAGTCCAAGGACTAGCGGTGTTGAGCAGTTCTTC.

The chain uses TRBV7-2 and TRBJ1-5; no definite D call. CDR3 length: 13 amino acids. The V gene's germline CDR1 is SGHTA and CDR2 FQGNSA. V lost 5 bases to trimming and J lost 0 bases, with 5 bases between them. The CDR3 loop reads CASSRNSNQPQHF. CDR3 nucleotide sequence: TGTGCCAGCAGCCGAAATAGCAATCAGCCCCAGCATTTT.

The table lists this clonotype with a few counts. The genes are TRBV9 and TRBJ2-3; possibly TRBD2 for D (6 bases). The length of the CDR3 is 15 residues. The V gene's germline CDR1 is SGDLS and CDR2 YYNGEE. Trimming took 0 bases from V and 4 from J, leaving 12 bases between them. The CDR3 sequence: CASSVVPSEADTQYF. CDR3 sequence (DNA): TGTGCCAGCAGCGTAGTTCCTAGCGAGGCAGATACGCAGTATTTT. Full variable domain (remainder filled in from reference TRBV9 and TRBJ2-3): DSGVTQTPKHLITATGQRVTLRCSPRSGDLSVYWYQQSLDQGLQFLIQYYNGEERAKGNILERFSAQQFPDLHSELNLSSLELGDSALYFCASSVVPSEADTQYFGPGTRLTVL.

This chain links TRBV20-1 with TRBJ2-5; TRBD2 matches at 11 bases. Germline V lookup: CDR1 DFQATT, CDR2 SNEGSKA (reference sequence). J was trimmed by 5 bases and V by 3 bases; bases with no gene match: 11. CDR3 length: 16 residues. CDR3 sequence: CSARGPLAGGRETQYF. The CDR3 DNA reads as TGCAGTGCTAGGGGGCCCCTAGCGGGGGGCCGGGAGACCCAGTACTTC.

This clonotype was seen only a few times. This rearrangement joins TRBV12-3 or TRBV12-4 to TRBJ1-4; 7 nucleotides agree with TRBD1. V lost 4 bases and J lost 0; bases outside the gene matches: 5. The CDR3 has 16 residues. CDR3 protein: CASSWAGQSTNEKLFF. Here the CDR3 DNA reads TGTGCCAGCAGTTGGGCGGGACAGTCAACTAATGAAAAACTGTTTTTT.

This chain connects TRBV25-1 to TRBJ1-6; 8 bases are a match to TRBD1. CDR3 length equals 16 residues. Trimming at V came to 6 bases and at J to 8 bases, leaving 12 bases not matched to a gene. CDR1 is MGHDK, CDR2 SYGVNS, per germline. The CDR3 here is CASRSIWTGPDSPLHF. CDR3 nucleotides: TGTGCCAGCAGGTCAATATGGACAGGGCCTGATTCACCCCTCCACTTT.

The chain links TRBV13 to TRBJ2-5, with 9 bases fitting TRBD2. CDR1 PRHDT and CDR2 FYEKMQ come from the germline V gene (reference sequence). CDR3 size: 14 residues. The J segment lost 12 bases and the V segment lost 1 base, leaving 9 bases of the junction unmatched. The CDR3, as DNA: TGTGCCAGCAGCTTAGACCCGGGACTAGCCTCCGAGTACTTC. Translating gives CASSLDPGLASEYF.

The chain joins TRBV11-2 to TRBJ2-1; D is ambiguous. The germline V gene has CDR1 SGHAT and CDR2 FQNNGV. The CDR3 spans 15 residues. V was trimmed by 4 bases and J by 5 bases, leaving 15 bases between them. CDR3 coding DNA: TGTGCCAGCAGCTCAATAAGAAACAAGGACAATGAGCAGTTCTTC. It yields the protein CASSSIRNKDNEQFF.

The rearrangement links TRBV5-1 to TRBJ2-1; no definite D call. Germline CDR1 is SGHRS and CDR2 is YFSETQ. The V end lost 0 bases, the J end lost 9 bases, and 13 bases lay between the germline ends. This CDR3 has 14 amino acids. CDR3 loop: CASSLAGRNTEQFF. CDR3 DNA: TGCGCCAGCAGCTTGGCCGGGCGCAACACTGAGCAGTTCTTC. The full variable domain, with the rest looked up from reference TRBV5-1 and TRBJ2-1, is KAGVTQTPRYLIKTRGQQVTLSCSPISGHRSVSWYQQTPGQGLQFLFEYFSETQRNKGNFPGRFSGRQFSNSRSEMNVSTLELGDSALYLCASSLAGRNTEQFFGPGTRLTVL.

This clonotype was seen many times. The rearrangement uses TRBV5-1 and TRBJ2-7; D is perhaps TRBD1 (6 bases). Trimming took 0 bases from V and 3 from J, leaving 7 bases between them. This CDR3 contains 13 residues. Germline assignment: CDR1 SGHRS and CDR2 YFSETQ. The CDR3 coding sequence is TGCGCCAGCAGCTTGGGACAGGTCTACGAGCAGTACTTC. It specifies CASSLGQVYEQYF.

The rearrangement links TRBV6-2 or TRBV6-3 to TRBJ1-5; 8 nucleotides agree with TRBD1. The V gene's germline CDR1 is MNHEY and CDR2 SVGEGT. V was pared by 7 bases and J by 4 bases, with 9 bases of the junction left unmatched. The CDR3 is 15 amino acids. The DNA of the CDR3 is TGTGCCAGCACCCAGGGGGCAGGGTTGAATCAGCCCCAGCATTTT. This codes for CASTQGAGLNQPQHF.

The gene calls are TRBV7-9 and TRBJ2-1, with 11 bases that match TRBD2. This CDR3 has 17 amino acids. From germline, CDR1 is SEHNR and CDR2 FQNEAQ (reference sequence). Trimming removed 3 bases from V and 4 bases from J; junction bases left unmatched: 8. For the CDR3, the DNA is TGTGCCAGCAGCTTCCCACTAGCGGGGGCCGTTTACAATGAGCAGTTCTTC. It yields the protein CASSFPLAGAVYNEQFF.

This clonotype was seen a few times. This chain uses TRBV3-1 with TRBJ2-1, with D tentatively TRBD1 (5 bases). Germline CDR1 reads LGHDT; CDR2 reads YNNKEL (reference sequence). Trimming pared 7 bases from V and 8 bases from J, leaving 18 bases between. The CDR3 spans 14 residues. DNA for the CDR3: TGTGCCAGCACCCGCCTTGGGGCCATCGATGAGCAGTTCTTC. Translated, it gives CASTRLGAIDEQFF.

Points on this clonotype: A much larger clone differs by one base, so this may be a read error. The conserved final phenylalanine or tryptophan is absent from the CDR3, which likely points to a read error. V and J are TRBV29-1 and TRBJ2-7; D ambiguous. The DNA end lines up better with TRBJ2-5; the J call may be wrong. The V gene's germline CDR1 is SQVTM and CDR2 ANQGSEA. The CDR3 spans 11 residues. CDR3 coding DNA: TGCAGCGTAGGACGGATAGAGACCCAGTACTTA. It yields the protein CSVGRIETQYL.

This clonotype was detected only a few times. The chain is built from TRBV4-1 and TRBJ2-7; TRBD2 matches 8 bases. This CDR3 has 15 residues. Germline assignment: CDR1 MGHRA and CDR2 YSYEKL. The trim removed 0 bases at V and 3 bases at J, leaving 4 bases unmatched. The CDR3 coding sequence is TGCGCCAGCAGCCAAGAAGCGGGGGTGCACTACGAGCAGTACTTC. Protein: CASSQEAGVHYEQYF.

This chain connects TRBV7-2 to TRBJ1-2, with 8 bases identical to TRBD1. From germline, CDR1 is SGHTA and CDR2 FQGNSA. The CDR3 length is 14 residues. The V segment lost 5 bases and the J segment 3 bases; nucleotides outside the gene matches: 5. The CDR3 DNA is TGTGCCAGCAGCCACGGACAGGGCCACTATGGCTACACCTTC. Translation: CASSHGQGHYGYTF. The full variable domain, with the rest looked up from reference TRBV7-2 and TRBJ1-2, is GAGVSQSPSNKVTEKGKDVELRCDPISGHTALYWYRQSLGQGLEFLIYFQGNSAPDKSGLPSDRFSAERTGGSVSTLTIQRTQQEDSAVYLCASSHGQGHYGYTFGSGTRLTVV.

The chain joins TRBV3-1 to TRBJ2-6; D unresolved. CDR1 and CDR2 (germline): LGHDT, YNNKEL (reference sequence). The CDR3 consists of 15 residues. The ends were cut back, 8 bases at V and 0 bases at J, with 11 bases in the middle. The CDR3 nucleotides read TGTGCCAGCGGCCCTATCGGCTCTGGGGCCAACGTCCTGACTTTC. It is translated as CASGPIGSGANVLTF.

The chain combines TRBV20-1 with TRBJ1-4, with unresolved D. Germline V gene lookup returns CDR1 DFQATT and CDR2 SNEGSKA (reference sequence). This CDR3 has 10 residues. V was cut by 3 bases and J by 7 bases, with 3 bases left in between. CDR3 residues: CSARREKLFF. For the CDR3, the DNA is TGCAGTGCTAGGCGTGAAAAACTGTTTTTT.

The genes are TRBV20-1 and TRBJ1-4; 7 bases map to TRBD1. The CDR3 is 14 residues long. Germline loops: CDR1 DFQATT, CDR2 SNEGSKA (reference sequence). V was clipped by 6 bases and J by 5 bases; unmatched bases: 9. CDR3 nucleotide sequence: TGCAGTGCAGAACAGGGGATACGAAATGAAAAACTGTTTTTT. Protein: CSAEQGIRNEKLFF.

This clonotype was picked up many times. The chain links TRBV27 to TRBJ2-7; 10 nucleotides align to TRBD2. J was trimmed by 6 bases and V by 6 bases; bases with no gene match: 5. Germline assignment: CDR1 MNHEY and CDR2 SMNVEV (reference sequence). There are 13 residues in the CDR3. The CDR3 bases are TGTGCCAGCAGCCCTACTAGCGGGGCCGAGCAGTACTTC. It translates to CASSPTSGAEQYF.